This TCR beta chain was identified during a study of blood T cell repertoires in COVID-19. The table came from immunoSEQ multiplex PCR; TCRdb's copy has only in-frame clones and leaves some out. Seen here are tens of thousands of clones, under 90% observed once, and the top ten hold roughly 6.2%. The V gene's germline CDR1 is LGHDT and CDR2 YNNKEL (reference sequence). V was cut by 1 base and J by 2 bases, with 11 bases left in between. There are 15 residues in the CDR3. The receptor was isolated from a human donor in a cohort sampled during active COVID-19. V is TRBV3-1 (or the pseudogene TRBV3-2) and J is TRBJ2-5; D call uncertain. The material sequenced was peripheral blood. CDR3 residues: CASSQGPRTQETQYF. For the CDR3, the DNA is TGTGCCAGCAGCCAAGGACCTAGAACACAAGAGACCCAGTACTTC.